The entry below describes one T cell receptor beta chain. Every one of the donors was a Caucasian adult that lived in Nashville, Tennessee. Germline V lookup: CDR1 LNHDA, CDR2 SQIVND (reference sequence). The CDR3 totals 15 residues. Trimming shortened V by 6 bases and J by 0 bases, and 12 bases separated the two germline ends. Deep was the level at which the assay was run. The data were produced by immunoSEQ multiplex PCR, yet TCRdb's version contains in-frame clones alone and is incomplete. Here the sample spans roughly 520,000 clones, about 96% being singletons. The entry originates in a study of shared clonotypes between healthy human individuals. About the study: A donor's plate count was three for CD4 naive and three for CD4 memory; CD8 naive had two and CD8 memory one.

Sequenced material: naive CD4+ T cells sorted from blood. Subset here: CD45RA+ positively selected. The gene calls are TRBV19 and TRBJ1-5; D ambiguous. This TCR was sampled from a woman aged 30 to 39 in good health. The DNA for the CDR3 is TGTGCCAGTAGGGGCAGCGGATATAGCAATCAGCCCCAGCATTTT. Its protein is CASRGSGYSNQPQHF. The full variable domain, in which reference TRBV19 and TRBJ1-5 provide the parts outside the CDR3, is DGGITQSPKYLFRKEGQNVTLSCEQNLNHDAMYWYRQDPGQGLRLIYYSQIVNDFQKGDIAEGYSVSREKKESFPLTVTSAQKNPTAFYLCASRGSGYSNQPQHFGDGTRLSIL.